Shown below are 26 T cell receptor beta chains from a single sample sequenced in a study of cytomegalovirus exposure and HLA in healthy donors. Vbeta (60) and Jbeta (13) primers were used in the PCR. Libraries were prepared by immunoSEQ multiplex PCR; TCRdb keeps only in-frame clonotypes and omits some of them. The sample holds roughly 140,000 clones, roughly four fifths seen once. The sequenced material came from PBMCs. Every receptor here comes from a male donor in good health and CMV-seronegative.

The chain uses TRBV5-6 and TRBJ1-6, with a weak D call TRBD1 (5 bases). CDR3 size: 16 residues. Trimming stripped 4 bases from V and 10 bases from J, with 21 bases between. The germline CDR1 and CDR2 sequences are SGHDT and YYEEEE. CDR3 region: CASSPTSGAGDSPLHF. Here the CDR3 DNA reads TGTGCCAGCAGCCCGACAAGTGGGGCAGGAGACTCACCCCTCCACTTT.

CDR3 residues: CASSQDFGSYRGSGYEQYF. The CDR3 DNA reads as TGCGCCAGCAGCCAAGATTTTGGGTCCTACCGGGGGAGCGGGTACGAGCAGTACTTC. This chain uses TRBV4-3 with TRBJ2-7; D perhaps matches TRBD2 (6 bases). V lost 0 bases, J lost 4 bases, and 25 bases lay in between. Germline CDR1 is LGHNA and CDR2 is YSLEER. The CDR3 consists of 19 residues.

The chain uses TRBV7-2 and TRBJ2-3, with D possibly matching TRBD2 (6 bases). The CDR3 has 16 amino acids. V lost 5 bases and J 0 bases, leaving 15 bases between the germline ends. The germline gives CDR1 SGHTA, CDR2 FQGNSA. The CDR3 spells CASSPELASSTDTQYF. Here the CDR3 DNA reads TGTGCCAGCAGCCCGGAGCTAGCGTCTAGCACAGATACGCAGTATTTT.

The J gene is TRBJ2-7, the V gene TRBV6-5, with TRBD2 as a possible D gene (5 bases). Germline CDR1 MNHEY, CDR2 SVGAGI. This CDR3 region has 16 residues. V was trimmed by 0 bases and J by 0 bases, leaving 12 bases between them. The CDR3 reads CASSYSRDYASYEQYF. The CDR3 coding sequence is TGTGCCAGCAGTTACTCGAGGGATTACGCCTCCTACGAGCAGTACTTC.

This clone was seen a few times. The chain recombines TRBV7-3 with TRBJ1-2; 9 bases align to TRBD1. The CDR3 extends over 15 amino acids. J lost 8 bases, V lost 4 bases, and 11 bases had no gene match. Germline V CDR1 and CDR2: SGHTA, FQGTGA. CDR3 in DNA: TGTGCCAGCAGCTACTCCGGGACAGGGATGCGAGGCTACACCTTC. This sequence encodes CASSYSGTGMRGYTF.

This clone was seen more than once but under ten times. V gene TRBV5-4 combines with J gene TRBJ1-1, with D possibly matching TRBD1 (6 bases). CDR3 length: 16 amino acids. Deletions cut 4 bases from V and 0 bases from J, with 16 bases between. Germline V gene sequence: CDR1 SGHNT, CDR2 YYREEE (reference sequence). CDR3 amino acids: CASSPWLGDMNTEAFF. DNA of the CDR3: TGTGCCAGCAGCCCGTGGTTGGGGGACATGAACACTGAAGCTTTCTTT. The full variable domain, with the rest looked up from reference TRBV5-4 and TRBJ1-1, is ETGVTQSPTHLIKTRGQQVTLRCSSQSGHNTVSWYQQALGQGPQFIFQYYREEENGRGNFPPRFSGLQFPNYSSELNVNALELDDSALYLCASSPWLGDMNTEAFFGQGTRLTVV.

This chain connects TRBV5-6 to TRBJ1-6, with 9 bases aligning to TRBD1. Germline assignment: CDR1 SGHDT and CDR2 YYEEEE. With 0 bases clipped from V and 8 bases from J, the junction kept 9 bases outside the gene matches. The CDR3 covers 17 residues. In DNA form, the CDR3 reads TGTGCCAGCAGCTTGGGTAACAGGGGGCGCCAAGATTCACCCCTCCACTTT. Amino acid sequence: CASSLGNRGRQDSPLHF.

The V call is TRBV10-3, the J call TRBJ2-3, with 10 bases matching TRBD2. Germline CDR1 ENHRY, CDR2 SYGVKD. With 4 bases clipped from V and 4 bases from J, the junction kept 11 bases outside the gene matches. The CDR3 sequence is 17 residues long. DNA for the CDR3: TGTGCCATCAGTGGATCCCAAAGCGGGAGGGCCGCAGATACGCAGTATTTT. Its protein is CAISGSQSGRAADTQYF.

The rearrangement joins TRBV29-1 to TRBJ2-1, with D uncertain. Germline V gene sequence: CDR1 SQVTM, CDR2 ANQGSEA. This CDR3 region has 15 residues. The V end lost 1 base, the J end lost 0 bases, and 10 bases lay between the germline ends. In DNA, the CDR3 is TGCAGCGTTGAAGCGAAGCGCTCCTCCTACAATGAGCAGTTCTTC. This sequence encodes CSVEAKRSSYNEQFF.

This chain joins TRBV13 and TRBJ2-2, with D possibly matching TRBD2 (5 bases). This CDR3 is built from 15 residues. Per the germline V gene, CDR1 is PRHDT and CDR2 is FYEKMQ (reference sequence). Trimming removed 7 bases from V and 4 bases from J, with 16 bases in between. CDR3 bases: TGTGCCAGCAACATTGGGCTAGCTAGCACCGGGGAGCTGTTTTTT. This sequence encodes CASNIGLASTGELFF.

This rearrangement joins TRBV19 to TRBJ2-3, with 8 bases that match TRBD1. The V gene's germline CDR1 is LNHDA and CDR2 SQIVND (reference sequence). J lost 4 bases, V lost 4 bases, and 10 bases had no gene match. The CDR3 length is 16 residues. CDR3 in DNA: TGTGCCAGTAGTAAGGGCGGCAGGGGGCATGCAGATACGCAGTATTTT. Amino acids: CASSKGGRGHADTQYF.

The genes are TRBV18 and TRBJ2-7; D unclear. Germline CDR1 reads KGHSH; CDR2 reads LQKENI. V lost 3 bases, J lost 0 bases, and 9 bases lay in between. The CDR3 contains 14 residues. The CDR3 spells CASSPRLSSYEQYF. The CDR3 DNA reads TGTGCCAGCTCACCGAGACTCAGCTCCTACGAGCAGTACTTC. Drawing the rest from reference TRBV18 and TRBJ2-7, the complete variable domain is NAGVMQNPRHLVRRRGQEARLRCSPMKGHSHVYWYRQLPEEGLKFMVYLQKENIIDESGMPKERFSAEFPKEGPSILRIQQVVRGDSAAYFCASSPRLSSYEQYFGPGTRLTVT.

This clone has a handful of counts. J is TRBJ1-1 and V is TRBV7-9, with D perhaps matching TRBD1 (6 bases). Germline CDR1 reads SEHNR; CDR2 reads FQNEAQ (reference sequence). This CDR3 has 13 amino acids. V was trimmed by 5 bases and J by 8 bases, leaving 15 bases between them. CDR3 residues: CASSLTGSPEAFF. CDR3 nucleotide sequence: TGTGCCAGCAGCCTTACAGGGTCCCCCGAAGCTTTCTTT.

The J gene is TRBJ1-6, the V gene TRBV4-3; D gene ambiguous. V was cut by 4 bases and J by 7 bases, with 14 bases left in between. The CDR3 has 15 residues. Germline CDR1 is LGHNA and CDR2 is YSLEER. CDR3 loop: CASSPTGELNSPLHF. The CDR3 nucleotides are TGCGCCAGCAGCCCCACCGGGGAGTTGAATTCACCCCTCCACTTT.

The chain has TRBV27 and TRBJ2-7, with TRBD2 matching 10 bases. V gave up 4 bases and J gave up 4 bases; unmatched junction bases: 4. This CDR3 has 14 residues. The germline V gene has CDR1 MNHEY and CDR2 SMNVEV (reference sequence). CDR3 loop: CASSSQREGYEQYF. The CDR3 nucleotides are TGTGCCAGCAGTTCGCAGCGGGAGGGTTACGAGCAGTACTTC.

The chain recombines TRBV6-5 with TRBJ2-7, with D perhaps TRBD1 (6 bases). CDR1 and CDR2 from the germline V gene are MNHEY and SVGAGI. The CDR3 spans 16 residues. Trimming took off 0 bases at V and 0 bases at J, with 12 bases between the two ends. In DNA form, the CDR3 reads TGTGCCAGCAGTTACTCGAGGCAGGGGAGCTCCTACGAGCAGTACTTC. Translating it yields CASSYSRQGSSYEQYF.

V is TRBV6-1 and J is TRBJ1-2, with D perhaps TRBD1 (5 bases). V lost 6 bases and J lost 3, with 11 bases in between. The V gene's germline CDR1 is MNHNS and CDR2 SASEGT. The CDR3 has 13 residues. The CDR3 reads CASRSGSDYGYTF. CDR3 coding DNA: TGTGCCAGCAGGTCAGGGTCGGACTATGGCTACACCTTC.

The chain recombines TRBV5-4 with TRBJ2-1; 8 nucleotides align to TRBD2. With 3 bases clipped from V and 8 bases from J, the junction kept 4 bases outside the gene matches. The CDR3 runs 13 residues. Per germline, CDR1 SGHNT and CDR2 YYREEE (reference sequence). The CDR3 coding sequence is TGTGCCAGCAGCTCCCATAGCGGGGATGAGCAGTTCTTC. Its translation: CASSSHSGDEQFF.

This chain connects TRBV27 to TRBJ2-1, with 15 nucleotides matching TRBD2. This CDR3 contains 18 residues. Germline CDR1 is MNHEY and CDR2 is SMNVEV (reference sequence). The V segment lost 3 bases and the J segment 6 bases; nucleotides outside the gene matches: 9. CDR3 protein: CASSLGTSGRLGFNEQFF. The DNA of the CDR3 is TGTGCCAGCAGTTTGGGGACTAGCGGGAGGTTGGGATTCAATGAGCAGTTCTTC.

This chain links TRBV13 with TRBJ2-7, with D maybe TRBD1 (5 bases). CDR1 and CDR2 from the germline V gene are PRHDT and FYEKMQ (reference sequence). V lost 0 bases and J lost 2, with 8 bases in between. The CDR3 runs 14 residues. CDR3 amino acids: CASSLGDRAYEQYF. As DNA, the CDR3 is TGTGCCAGCAGCTTAGGCGACAGAGCCTACGAGCAGTACTTC.

The rearrangement joins TRBV25-1 to TRBJ2-1; TRBD1 aligns across 7 bases. The J segment lost 8 bases and the V segment lost 1 base, leaving 11 bases of the junction unmatched. The CDR3 runs to 16 residues. Germline V gene lookup returns CDR1 MGHDK and CDR2 SYGVNS. The CDR3 DNA follows: TGTGCCAGCAGTGAATTGCGTCCGACAGGGTGGGATGAGCAGTTCTTC. The encoded protein is CASSELRPTGWDEQFF. The full variable domain, completed using reference TRBV25-1 and TRBJ2-1, is EADIYQTPRYLVIGTGKKITLECSQTMGHDKMYWYQQDPGMELHLIHYSYGVNSTEKGDLSSESTVSRIRTEHFPLTLESARPSHTSQYLCASSELRPTGWDEQFFGPGTRLTVL.

The chain has TRBV4-3 and TRBJ2-1, with D possibly matching TRBD2 (5 bases). This CDR3 spans 13 amino acids. With 5 bases removed from V and 4 bases from J, the gap between germline ends came to 9 bases. Germline V gives CDR1 LGHNA, CDR2 YSLEER. The CDR3 here is CASSGGLYNEQFF. The CDR3, as DNA: TGCGCCAGCAGCGGAGGACTTTACAATGAGCAGTTCTTC.

The rearrangement joins TRBV9 to TRBJ2-1; 11 bases match TRBD2. The CDR3 sequence is 15 residues long. V lost 4 bases and J lost 6; bases outside the gene matches: 6. Looked up from germline, CDR1 is SGDLS and CDR2 is YYNGEE. CDR3 residues: CASSPWLAGGNEQFF. CDR3 DNA: TGTGCCAGCAGCCCTTGGCTAGCGGGAGGCAATGAGCAGTTCTTC.

The chain uses TRBV6-5 and TRBJ1-5; no firm D call. The germline CDR1 and CDR2 sequences are MNHEY and SVGAGI. Deletions cut 6 bases from V and 9 bases from J, with 18 bases between. This CDR3 is 14 amino acids long. The CDR3 DNA reads as TGTGCCAGCAGCCCACTCGGGCCGGGGAGGCCCCAGCATTTT. It yields the protein CASSPLGPGRPQHF.

This chain joins TRBV7-9 and TRBJ1-4; tentative D call: TRBD1 (5 bases). Germline CDR1 and CDR2: SEHNR and FQNEAQ (reference sequence). Trimming stripped 3 bases from V and 12 bases from J, with 17 bases between. This CDR3 has 14 residues. CDR3 residues: CASSLSQTVAELFF. As DNA, the CDR3 is TGTGCCAGCAGCTTGAGCCAGACAGTGGCTGAACTGTTTTTT.

The J gene is TRBJ2-2, the V gene TRBV29-1; TRBD2 matches 7 bases. There are 15 residues in the CDR3. V shed 3 bases, J shed 2 bases, and the junction held 6 bases outside the gene matches. Germline lookup yields CDR1 SQVTM and CDR2 ANQGSEA. Written as DNA, the CDR3 is TGCAGCGTTGAGGGCGGGAGAGGAAACACCGGGGAGCTGTTTTTT. This codes for CSVEGGRGNTGELFF.